Given below is one TCR beta chain in context. What antigen it recognizes has not been identified. Base-call qualities are not available, and no considerably larger clone is one nucleotide away. The data were obtained in a study of blood T cell repertoires in COVID-19 (dated by TCRdb to 2020 to 2021). Regarding the complete study: Collaborator samples came from the United States, Italy and Spain and covered acute and convalescent phases of COVID-19. The repertoires were released in a freely available public database meant as a resource for research on the immune response to SARS-CoV-2. Samples came from the ongoing ImmuneRACE study (first 160 participants) plus 1,254 subjects from 6 global collaborators. Where available, HLA class I and class II types were taken from metadata supplied by the sample provider and were not determined by assay-based typing. Sample metadata almost always included a de-identified subject ID, COVID-19 status, age in years and sex. The material from the prospective study consisted of cDNA or gDNA derived from T cells, B-cell-depleted T cells, or PBMCs. The dataset comprised deeply sampled blood TCRbeta repertoires from subjects exposed to, actively infected with, or recovered from COVID-19.

Inclusive of the bounding cysteine and phenylalanine, the CDR3 is 16 residues long. CDR3 DNA only is kept here, 48 bases in frame from base 1. V and J lose 6 bases and 0 bases, and a span of 14 bases separates them. In the germline V gene, CDR1 corresponds to MNHNS and CDR2 to SASEGT. The immunoSEQ Assay, a bias-controlled multiplex PCR, was used to amplify TCRbeta CDR3 regions from genomic DNA. Processing in the source paper ran as follows. The number of nucleated cells in each sample was estimated by amplification of reference gene primers within the assay. Sequence reads were collapsed and filtered to measure the absolute abundance of every unique TCRbeta CDR3 rearrangement. For each sample, productive Simpson clonality was calculated by taking the square root of Simpson's diversity index across productive rearrangements. TCRdb mirrors the immuneACCESS table, restricted to in-frame sequences. Some clones are absent from its copies; in checked studies, under half trace to an unresolved V gene, and the reason for the others is unknown. The DNA gave D and trimming, while V, J and clone size come from that table. The sample table records about 88,000 clones; 70% to 90% of these occur just once. Jointly, the top ten make up approximately 16% of the sample.

What the study reported, not specific to this receptor: Clinical and demographic metadata were provided uncurated, with the amount varying by source and participant.

In Seattle, one collaborating source enrolled patients while the infection was active and tracked those patients longitudinally over the course of disease. Collaborating institutions collected whole blood in K2EDTA tubes following their own protocols. For TCRbeta analysis, collaborator samples were shipped as frozen whole blood, as isolated PBMCs, or as DNA extracted from either sample type. The clonotype comes from a woman aged 55 to 70 with COVID-19, enrolled during active disease. The rearranged segments are TRBV6-1 and TRBJ1-4; too little of a D gene remains to name it. The sequenced sample consisted of peripheral blood. The CDR3 loop reads CASSEHGSPTNEKLFF. The DNA reads as follows: TGTGCCAGCAGCGAACACGGGTCACCAACTAATGAAAAACTGTTTTTT.